This T cell receptor beta chain derives from a study of OX40 agonist ivuxolimab in advanced cancers. Study-wide context: The eligibility criteria allowed prior anti-PD-1, anti-PD-L1 or anti-CTLA-4 therapy, and approximately 40% had some.

CDR1 is LNHDA and CDR2 is SQIVND in the germline V gene (reference sequence). The CDR3 is made up of 17 amino acids. V lost 5 bases, J lost 2 bases, and 21 bases lay in between. General observations from the study: Averaging showed that CD8+ T cells had more expanded clones than CD4+ did. Clonal expansion among partial responders at 0.1-3.0 mg/kg ranked near the lowest.

Notes on this clone: What it binds is unknown.

This table comes from immunoSEQ multiplex PCR, and its TCRdb copy is limited to in-frame clones, with some not included. The repertoire includes over 85,000 clones, around 84% of them detected once, and 1% to 1.3% sits in the top ten. This TCR was sampled from an adult with an advanced solid tumor such as melanoma, head and neck, liver or kidney cancer. The sequenced sample was CD4+ or CD8+ T cells sorted from blood, obtained in a trial of the OX40 agonist ivuxolimab. The genes are TRBV19 and TRBJ1-2, with D possibly being TRBD1 (5 bases). CDR3 sequence reads: CASSPRQRAGYNYGYTF. Written as DNA, the CDR3 is TGTGCCAGTAGTCCTCGACAGAGGGCAGGATACAACTATGGCTACACCTTC.